This T cell receptor (beta chain) was captured in a study of shared clonotypes between healthy human individuals. Some clones are missing from TCRdb's copy, which holds only in-frame ones; the method was immunoSEQ multiplex PCR. The data show 850,000 to 1,200,000 clones, 65% to 80% seen once. The V and J ends lost 4 bases and 0 bases respectively, with 12 bases between them. The CDR3 loop spans 16 amino acids. The germline V gene has CDR1 SGHVS and CDR2 FNYEAQ. The V call is TRBV7-6, the J call TRBJ1-4; no definite D call. Sequenced sample: memory CD4+ T cells sorted from blood. Specified subset: CD45RA-negative fraction. The source is a man between 18 and 29 years old in good health. The CDR3 region is CASSSGPFPTNEKLFF. In DNA, the CDR3 is TGTGCCAGCAGCTCCGGACCGTTCCCAACTAATGAAAAACTGTTTTTT.